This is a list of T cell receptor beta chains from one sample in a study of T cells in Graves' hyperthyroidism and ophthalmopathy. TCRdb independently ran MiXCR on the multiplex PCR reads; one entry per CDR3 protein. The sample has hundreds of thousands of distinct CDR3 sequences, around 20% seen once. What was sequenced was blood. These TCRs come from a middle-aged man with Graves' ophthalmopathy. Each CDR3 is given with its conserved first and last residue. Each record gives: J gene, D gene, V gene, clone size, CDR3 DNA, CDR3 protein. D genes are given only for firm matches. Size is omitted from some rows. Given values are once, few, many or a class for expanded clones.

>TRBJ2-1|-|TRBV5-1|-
TGCGCCAGCAGCTTCGGGCAGCCCTACAATGAGCAGTTCTTC
CASSFGQPYNEQFF
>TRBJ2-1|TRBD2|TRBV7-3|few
TGTGCCAGCAGCTTAGGGGCGAGCGGGAGGGCCTTGAATGAGCAGTTCTTC
CASSLGASGRALNEQFF
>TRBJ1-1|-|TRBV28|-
TGTGCCAGCAGCCCCGCCCCTCCGCGGTCAGGAGGCACTGAAGCTTTCTTT
CASSPAPPRSGGTEAFF
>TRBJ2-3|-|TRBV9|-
TGTGCCAGCAGCGTCGGAGGGATAGATACGCAGTATTTT
CASSVGGIDTQYF
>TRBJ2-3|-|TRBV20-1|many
TGCAGTGCTACCGCGGGCACAGATACGCAGTATTTT
CSATAGTDTQYF
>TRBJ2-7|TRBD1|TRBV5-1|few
TGCGCCAGCAGCTTCTTACAGGGGGCGGGCGAGCAGTACTTC
CASSFLQGAGEQYF
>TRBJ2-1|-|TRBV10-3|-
TGTGCCATCAGTGATTCCGGGGGCCACTCCTACAATGAGCAGTTCTTC
CAISDSGGHSYNEQFF
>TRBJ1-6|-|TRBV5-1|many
TGCGCCAGCAGCTTCGGGAATTCACCCCTCCACTTT
CASSFGNSPLHF
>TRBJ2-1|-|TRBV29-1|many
TGCAGCGGGGACTGGTACGATGAGCAGTTCTTC
CSGDWYDEQFF
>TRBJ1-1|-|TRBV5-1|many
TGCGCCAGCAGCTTGGAAGGGGGGGTAAGTGAAGCTTTCTTT
CASSLEGGVSEAFF
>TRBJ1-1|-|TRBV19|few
TGTGCCAGTGTGGGCCGTTCAGGGAGTAAGGCTGAAGCTTTCTTT
CASVGRSGSKAEAFF
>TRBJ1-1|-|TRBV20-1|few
TGCAGTGCTAGAGTTTCCGGGCTGAGGAACACTGAAGCTTTCTTT
CSARVSGLRNTEAFF
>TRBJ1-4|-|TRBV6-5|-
TGTGCCAGCAGTTATGGATCCGAGGCTAATGAAAAACTGTTTTTT
CASSYGSEANEKLFF
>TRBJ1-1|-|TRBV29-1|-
TGCAGCGTTGACGGGGAGTTACACTCTGAAGCTTTCTTT
CSVDGELHSEAFF
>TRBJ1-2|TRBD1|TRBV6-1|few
TGTGCCAGCGGCTTGACAGGGGCGTCTGGCTACACCTTC
CASGLTGASGYTF
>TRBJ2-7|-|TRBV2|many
TGTGCCAGCAGCCACTCGGGTAGGGACTACGAGCAGTACTTC
CASSHSGRDYEQYF